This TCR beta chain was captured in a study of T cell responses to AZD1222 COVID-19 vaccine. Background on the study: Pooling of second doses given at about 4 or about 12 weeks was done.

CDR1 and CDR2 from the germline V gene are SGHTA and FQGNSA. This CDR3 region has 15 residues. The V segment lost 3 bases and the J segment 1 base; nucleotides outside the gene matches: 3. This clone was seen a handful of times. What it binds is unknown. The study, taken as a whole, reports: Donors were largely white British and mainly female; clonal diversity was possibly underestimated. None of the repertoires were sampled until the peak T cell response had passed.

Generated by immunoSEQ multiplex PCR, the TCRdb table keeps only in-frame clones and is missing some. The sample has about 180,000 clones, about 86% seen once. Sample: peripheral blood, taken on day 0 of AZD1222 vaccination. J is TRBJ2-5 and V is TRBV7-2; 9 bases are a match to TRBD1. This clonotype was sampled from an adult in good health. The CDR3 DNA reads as TGTGCCAGCAGCTTGGACAGGGGTTCCCAAGAGACCCAGTACTTC. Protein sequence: CASSLDRGSQETQYF.